Described below is a single T cell receptor beta chain sequence and its context. This clonotype has only a few counts. The antigen it binds to is not known. Nothing much larger sits one base from this clone, and base qualities are not available. The method behind the library was RT-PCR. These reads were obtained on an Illumina HiSeq 2500. TCRdb took the public reads, trimmed them with fastp at Q25, ran MiXCR for clone calling and kept in-frame beta chains. One record per CDR3 amino acid sequence lists the most common genes and DNA. This sample is represented by a few hundred thousand distinct CDR3 sequences; about 15% of them were singletons. Jointly, the top ten make up around 10% of the sample. The data belong to a study of response to subunit inactivated influenza vaccine (dated by TCRdb to the late 2010s). Background for the entire study: Deep quantitative T cell receptor repertoire profiling was used in the study to track responses to a trivalent subunit inactivated influenza vaccine. The study at large found these results: According to the authors, only a limited number of new T cells may be recruited by each seasonal influenza vaccination.

The germline V end is reduced by 6 bases and the J end by 7 bases; junction bases left unmatched: 9. Based on the germline V gene, the CDR1 and CDR2 sequences are MNHEY and SVGEGT. The CDR3 covers 13 residues, taking in both the cysteine and the phenylalanine. The retained sequence is limited to the CDR3, 39 bases, with the frame set at the first base. This clonotype was sampled from a man between 50 and 59 years old who received an inactivated influenza vaccine. Donor details come from another sample of the same person, matched by shared clones. The chain couples TRBV6-2 or TRBV6-3 to TRBJ2-7, and 7 bases in between align with TRBD2. Sequencing was performed on PBMCs from blood, taken approximately 12 days after vaccination. The CDR3 region reads CASRTGTIYEQYF. The sequenced DNA: TGTGCCAGCAGGACCGGGACTATCTATGAGCAGTACTTC.